This T cell receptor (beta chain) was captured by sequencing in a study of breast tumors, draining lymph nodes, adjacent tissues. Study outcomes and limitations: Data fit most tumor T cells coming from lymph node, expanding in tumor.

The table lists this clonotype with many counts. Its target is unknown. TCRdb passed the multiplex PCR reads through MiXCR, listing each CDR3 protein once. The profile covers some 130,000 distinct CDR3 sequences, with roughly 21% appearing a single time and less than 4% taken by the ten largest. Samples came from axillary lymph nodes draining the breast cancer. Trimming stripped 11 bases from V and 5 bases from J, with 9 bases between. The CDR3 spans 10 residues. The germline gives CDR1 MNHNY, CDR2 SVGAGI (reference sequence). Input material: axillary lymph node tissue. This clonotype was sampled from a female donor with breast cancer. Some clones in this sample may be carry-over from other donors' samples. This rearrangement joins TRBV6-6 to TRBJ2-5, with a possible D match to TRBD2 (6 bases). The CDR3 loop reads CAGGRETQYF. The CDR3 DNA reads TGTGCCGGGGGGAGGGAGACCCAGTACTTC.